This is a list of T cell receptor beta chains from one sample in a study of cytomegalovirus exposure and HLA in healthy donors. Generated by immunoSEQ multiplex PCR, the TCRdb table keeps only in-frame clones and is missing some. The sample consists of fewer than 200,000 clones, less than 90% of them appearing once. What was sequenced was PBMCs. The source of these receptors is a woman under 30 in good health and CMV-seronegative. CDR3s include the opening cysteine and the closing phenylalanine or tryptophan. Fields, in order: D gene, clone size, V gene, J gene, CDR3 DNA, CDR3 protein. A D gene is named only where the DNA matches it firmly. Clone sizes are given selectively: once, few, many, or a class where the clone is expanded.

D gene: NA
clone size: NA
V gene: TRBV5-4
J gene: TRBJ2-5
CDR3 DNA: TGTGCCAGCAGCTCAATTCAAGAGACCCAGTACTTC
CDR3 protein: CASSSIQETQYF

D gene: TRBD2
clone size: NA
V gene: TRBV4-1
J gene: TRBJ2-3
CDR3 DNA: TGCGCCAGCAGCCAAACTTGGACTAGCGGCACAGATACGCAGTATTTT
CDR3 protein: CASSQTWTSGTDTQYF

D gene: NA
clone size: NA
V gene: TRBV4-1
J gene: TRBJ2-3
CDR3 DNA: TGCGCCAGCAGAAATACTCTGCCTAGCACAGATACGCAGTATTTT
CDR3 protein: CASRNTLPSTDTQYF

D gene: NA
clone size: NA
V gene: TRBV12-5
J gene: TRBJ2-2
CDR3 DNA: TGTGCTAGTGGTCCCGATTGGAGCGGGGAGCTGTTTTTT
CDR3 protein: CASGPDWSGELFF

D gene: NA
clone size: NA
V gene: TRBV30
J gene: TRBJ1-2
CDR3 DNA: TGTGCCTGGAGTCCCATGGGGGGGGGCTACACCTTC
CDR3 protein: CAWSPMGGGYTF

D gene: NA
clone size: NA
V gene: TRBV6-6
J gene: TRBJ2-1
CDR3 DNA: TGTGCCAGCGGGGGGAACAATGAGCAGTTCTTC
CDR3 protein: CASGGNNEQFF

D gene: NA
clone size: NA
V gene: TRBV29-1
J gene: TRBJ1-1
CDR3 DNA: TGCAGCGTTAGCCTTCTCCTGAACACTGAAGCTTTCTTT
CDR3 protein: CSVSLLLNTEAFF

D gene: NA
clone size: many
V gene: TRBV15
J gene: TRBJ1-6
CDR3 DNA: TGTGCCACCAGCAGAGGGGCAGGCAATTCACCCCTCCACTTT
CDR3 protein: CATSRGAGNSPLHF

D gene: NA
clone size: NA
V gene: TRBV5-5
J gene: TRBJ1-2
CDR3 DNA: TGTGCCAGCAGCTTGAGCAAGGACAGAAATACTAACTATGGCTACACCTTC
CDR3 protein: CASSLSKDRNTNYGYTF

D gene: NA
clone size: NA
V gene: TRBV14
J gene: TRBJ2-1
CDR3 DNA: TGTGCCAGCAGCCAGTCGAGCTCCTACAATGAGCAGTTCTTC
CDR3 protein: CASSQSSSYNEQFF

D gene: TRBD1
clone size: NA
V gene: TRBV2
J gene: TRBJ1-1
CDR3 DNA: TGTGCCAGCAAAGGAGGGACAGGGCACACTGAAGCTTTCTTT
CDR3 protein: CASKGGTGHTEAFF

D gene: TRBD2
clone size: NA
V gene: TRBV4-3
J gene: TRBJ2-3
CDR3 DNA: TGCGCCAGCAGCCACCCTAGCGGGAGTAGGACAGATACGCAGTATTTT
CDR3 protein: CASSHPSGSRTDTQYF

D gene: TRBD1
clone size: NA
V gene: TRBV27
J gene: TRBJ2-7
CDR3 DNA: TGTGCCAGCAGTTTAAGGGGACAGGGCGACTCCTACGAGCAGTACTTC
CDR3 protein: CASSLRGQGDSYEQYF

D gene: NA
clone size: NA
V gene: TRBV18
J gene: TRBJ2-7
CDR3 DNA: TGTGCCAGCTCACGCGACAGGTTGGGCGAGCAGTACTTC
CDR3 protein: CASSRDRLGEQYF

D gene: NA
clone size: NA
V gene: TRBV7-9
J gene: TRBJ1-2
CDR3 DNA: TGTGCCAGCAGCTTTAAGGGGGACGCTAACTATGGCTACACCTTC
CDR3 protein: CASSFKGDANYGYTF

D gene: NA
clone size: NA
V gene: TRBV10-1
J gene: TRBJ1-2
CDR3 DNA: TGCGCCAGCTCTCCTACAGTATCCGACGGCTACACCTTC
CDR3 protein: CASSPTVSDGYTF

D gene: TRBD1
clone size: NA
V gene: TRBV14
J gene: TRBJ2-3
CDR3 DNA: TGTGCCAGCAGTATGGACAGGACAGATACGCAGTATTTT
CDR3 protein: CASSMDRTDTQYF

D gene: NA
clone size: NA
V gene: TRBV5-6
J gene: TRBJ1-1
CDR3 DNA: TGTGCCAGCAGCTTGGGAGGGAAGAACACTGAAGCTTTCTTT
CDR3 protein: CASSLGGKNTEAFF

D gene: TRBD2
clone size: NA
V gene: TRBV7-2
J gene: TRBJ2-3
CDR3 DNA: TGTGCCAGCAGCCAATTTGGACTAGCGGGGGCCACAGATACGCAGTATTTT
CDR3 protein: CASSQFGLAGATDTQYF

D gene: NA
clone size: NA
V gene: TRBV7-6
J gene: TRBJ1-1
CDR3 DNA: TGTGCCAGCAGCTTAGTTGTCGGGGAGAGGGCTTTCTTT
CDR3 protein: CASSLVVGERAFF

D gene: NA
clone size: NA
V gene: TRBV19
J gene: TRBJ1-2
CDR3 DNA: TGTGCCAGTAGCGGGGGTGGAACAATCGTTAACTATGGCTACACCTTC
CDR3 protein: CASSGGGTIVNYGYTF

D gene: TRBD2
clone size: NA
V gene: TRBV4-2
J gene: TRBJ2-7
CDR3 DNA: TGTGCCAGCAGCCAAGATACGGGGGGAGGGTCCTACGAGCAGTACTTC
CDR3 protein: CASSQDTGGGSYEQYF

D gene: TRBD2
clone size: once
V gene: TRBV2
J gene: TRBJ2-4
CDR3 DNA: TGTGCCAGCGCTCCAGCGGGGAACATTCAGTACTTC
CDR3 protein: CASAPAGNIQYF

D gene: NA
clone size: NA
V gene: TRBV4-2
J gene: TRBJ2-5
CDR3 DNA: TGTGCCAGCAGCCAAGTCTCTGGCAGGGGTAAGGCAGAGACCCAGTACTTC
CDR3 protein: CASSQVSGRGKAETQYF